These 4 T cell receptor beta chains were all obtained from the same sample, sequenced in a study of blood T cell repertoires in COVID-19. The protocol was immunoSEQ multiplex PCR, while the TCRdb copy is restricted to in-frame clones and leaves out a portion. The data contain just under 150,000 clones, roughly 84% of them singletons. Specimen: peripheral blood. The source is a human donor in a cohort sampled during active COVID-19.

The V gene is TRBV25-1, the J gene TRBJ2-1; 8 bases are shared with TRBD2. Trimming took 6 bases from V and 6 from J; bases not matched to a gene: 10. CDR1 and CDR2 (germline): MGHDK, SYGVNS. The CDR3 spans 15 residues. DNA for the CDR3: TGTGCCAGCAGCGGGGGGGTTTCGGGAGGCAATGAGCAGTTCTTC. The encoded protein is CASSGGVSGGNEQFF. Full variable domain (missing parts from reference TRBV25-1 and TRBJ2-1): EADIYQTPRYLVIGTGKKITLECSQTMGHDKMYWYQQDPGMELHLIHYSYGVNSTEKGDLSSESTVSRIRTEHFPLTLESARPSHTSQYLCASSGGVSGGNEQFFGPGTRLTVL.

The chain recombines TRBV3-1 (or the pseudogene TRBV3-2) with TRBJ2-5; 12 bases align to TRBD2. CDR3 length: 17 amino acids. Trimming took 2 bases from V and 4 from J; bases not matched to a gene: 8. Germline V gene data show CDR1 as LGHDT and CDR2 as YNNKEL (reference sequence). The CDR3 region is CASSQPLAGGTLETQYF. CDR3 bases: TGTGCCAGCAGCCAACCTCTAGCGGGGGGGACCTTAGAGACCCAGTACTTC.

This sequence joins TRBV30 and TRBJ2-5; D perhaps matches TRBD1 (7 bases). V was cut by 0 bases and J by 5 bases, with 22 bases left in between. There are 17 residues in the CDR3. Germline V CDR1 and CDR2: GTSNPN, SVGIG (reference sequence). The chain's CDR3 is CAWSVRRGLDRVETQYF. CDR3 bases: TGTGCCTGGAGTGTAAGGAGGGGTCTAGACAGGGTCGAGACCCAGTACTTC.

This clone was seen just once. CDR3 DNA: TGTGCCAGCAGCCAAGATCAGGGCACAGATACGCAGTATTTT. Translating it yields CASSQDQGTDTQYF. The chain links TRBV3-1 (or the pseudogene TRBV3-2) to TRBJ2-3; D not resolved. V lost 0 bases to trimming and J lost 1 base, with 5 bases between them. CDR3 length: 14 residues. Germline V CDR1 and CDR2: LGHDT, YNNKEL (reference sequence).